This entry lists 19 T cell receptor beta chains sequenced from one sample in a study of identical twins. TCRdb redid the calling of the 5' RACE reads with MiXCR, one entry per CDR3 protein. This sample has roughly 490,000 distinct CDR3 sequences, with roughly an eighth found just once. Another study also made use of these data, one on yellow fever vaccine responses in identical twins.

Sequencing was performed on CD4+ T cells sorted from blood. The receptors were sampled from a young woman in good health.

The chain recombines TRBV10-3 with TRBJ1-1, with a weak D call TRBD1 (5 bases). The germline gives CDR1 ENHRY, CDR2 SYGVKD. V shed 3 bases and J shed 8 bases, with 7 bases lying between them. This CDR3 contains 11 residues. CDR3 loop: CAISDGTEAFF. Written as DNA, the CDR3 is TGTGCCATCAGTGACGGGACGGAAGCTTTCTTT.

This chain links TRBV27 with TRBJ2-5; 12 bases fit TRBD2. Trimming cost V 2 bases and J 4 bases; bases outside gene matches: 2. The CDR3 runs to 15 residues. Looked up from germline, CDR1 is MNHEY and CDR2 is SMNVEV (reference sequence). CDR3 coding DNA: TGTGCCAGCAGTTTAGCGGGACTAGCGGGAGAGACCCAGTACTTC. Protein: CASSLAGLAGETQYF.

In this sample, this clonotype turned up a few times. The gene calls are TRBV9 and TRBJ2-3; the D call may be TRBD1 or TRBD2 (5 bases each). Trimming left V 0 bases short and J 1 base short, with 6 bases between. Germline V gene data show CDR1 as SGDLS and CDR2 as YYNGEE. This CDR3 has 14 amino acids. CDR3: CASSVVGGTDTQYF. The CDR3 nucleotides read TGTGCCAGCAGCGTAGTGGGGGGCACAGATACGCAGTATTTT. The full variable domain, its missing parts supplied by reference TRBV9 and TRBJ2-3, is DSGVTQTPKHLITATGQRVTLRCSPRSGDLSVYWYQQSLDQGLQFLIQYYNGEERAKGNILERFSAQQFPDLHSELNLSSLELGDSALYFCASSVVGGTDTQYFGPGTRLTVL.

V and J are TRBV5-6 and TRBJ2-3; D unresolved. Germline values: CDR1 SGHDT, CDR2 YYEEEE. This CDR3 contains 13 residues. Trimming took off 4 bases at V and 5 bases at J, with 11 bases between the two ends. Here the CDR3 reads CASSDVGRDTQYF. CDR3 coding DNA: TGTGCCAGCAGCGACGTTGGACGAGATACGCAGTATTTT.

The chain carries TRBV6-1 and TRBJ2-7; 9 bases match TRBD1. The CDR3 contains 16 residues. Germline V gene lookup returns CDR1 MNHNS and CDR2 SASEGT. V lost 10 bases, J lost 4 bases, and 17 bases stayed unmatched. The CDR3 nucleotides are TGTGCCATCTCCTTGGGAGGGGGACAGGGTACTTACGAGCAGTACTTC. Translated: CAISLGGGQGTYEQYF.

This clonotype was observed a few times. J is TRBJ2-7 and V is TRBV20-1, with 8 positions matching TRBD1. Germline V CDR1 and CDR2: DFQATT, SNEGSKA (reference sequence). This CDR3 spans 14 amino acids. CDR3 protein: CRVRDRSPLYEQYF. In DNA form, the CDR3 reads TGCAGAGTCCGGGACAGGAGTCCCCTCTACGAGCAGTACTTC.

This clonotype has just a few counts. This chain joins TRBV12-3 or TRBV12-4 and TRBJ2-2; TRBD1 agrees at 8 bases. CDR3 size: 16 residues. V trimming: 4 bases; J trimming: 1 base; junction bases outside the gene matches: 5. The CDR3 coding sequence is TGTGCCAGCAGTTCGGACAGGGCCCGGAACACCGGGGAGCTGTTTTTT. The encoded protein is CASSSDRARNTGELFF.

This clonotype was picked up a small number of times. CDR3 amino acids: CASTRTGANTDTQYF. The CDR3 nucleotides read TGTGCCAGCACCCGCACGGGGGCTAACACAGATACGCAGTATTTT. V is TRBV14 and J is TRBJ2-3; D assignment may be TRBD1 or TRBD2 (6 bases each). The germline V and J ends were trimmed by 7 bases and 2 bases, with 16 bases remaining between them. Per germline, CDR1 SGHDN and CDR2 FVKESK. This CDR3 has 15 residues. Together with reference TRBV14 and TRBJ2-3, the CDR3 gives the full variable domain: EAGVTQFPSHSVIEKGQTVTLRCDPISGHDNLYWYRRVMGKEIKFLLHFVKESKQDESGMPNNRFLAERTGGTYSTLKVQPAELEDSGVYFCASTRTGANTDTQYFGPGTRLTVL.

The V gene is TRBV6-1, the J gene TRBJ2-5, with 7 bases lining up with TRBD1. This CDR3 contains 15 residues. Germline trimming cut 4 bases from V and 0 bases from J; bases unmatched to any gene: 5. Germline V gives CDR1 MNHNS, CDR2 SASEGT. CDR3 in DNA: TGTGCCAGCAGTGCGGGACAGAAGTACCAAGAGACCCAGTACTTC. It specifies CASSAGQKYQETQYF.

The chain links TRBV7-8 to TRBJ2-7, with 8 nucleotides matching TRBD2. The CDR3 spans 16 residues. Germline V gives CDR1 SGHVS, CDR2 FQNEAQ. The V and J ends lost 5 bases and 4 bases, in that order; junction bases with no gene match: 13. CDR3 region: CASSRVQREFNYEQYF. As DNA, the CDR3 is TGTGCCAGCAGCCGAGTCCAGCGGGAGTTCAATTACGAGCAGTACTTC.

This chain joins TRBV29-1 and TRBJ2-7; D is undetermined. Deletions cut 2 bases from V and 2 bases from J, with 7 bases between. CDR1 is SQVTM, CDR2 ANQGSEA, per germline. The CDR3 is made up of 12 amino acids. This chain's CDR3 is CSVEHSPYEQYF. For the CDR3, the DNA is TGCAGCGTTGAACACTCCCCCTACGAGCAGTACTTC.

CDR3 residues: CASSSGAPYIQYF. CDR3 coding DNA: TGTGCCAGCAGTTCCGGGGCCCCTTACATTCAGTACTTC. The genes are TRBV28 and TRBJ2-4, with D tentatively TRBD1 or TRBD2 (5 bases each). CDR1 and CDR2 (germline): MDHEN, SYDVKM. The CDR3 contains 13 residues. Trimming took off 4 bases at V and 8 bases at J, with 12 bases between the two ends.

In its sample, this clonotype was seen a few times. The chain couples TRBV29-1 to TRBJ1-4, with D perhaps TRBD1 (5 bases). V was shortened by 4 bases and J by 12 bases, with 15 bases between the two germline ends. The CDR3 runs to 12 residues. Germline-derived CDR1 and CDR2 are SQVTM and ANQGSEA. CDR3 sequence reads: CSVGGSRGQLFF. The CDR3 DNA reads as TGCAGCGTTGGGGGATCACGGGGCCAACTGTTTTTT. Using reference TRBV29-1 and TRBJ1-4 for the parts outside the CDR3, the full variable domain is SAVISQKPSRDICQRGTSLTIQCQVDSQVTMMFWYRQQPGQSLTLIATANQGSEATYESGFVIDKFPISRPNLTFSTLTVSNMSPEDSSIYLCSVGGSRGQLFFGSGTQLSVL.

The chain carries TRBV24-1 and TRBJ2-3, with a tentative D call TRBD2 (6 bases). Germline CDR1 is KGHDR and CDR2 is SFDVKD. V was trimmed by 3 bases and J by 0 bases, leaving 15 bases between them. The CDR3 runs 17 residues. The CDR3 region is CATSDLSGGSSTDTQYF. CDR3 nucleotides: TGTGCCACCAGTGATCTCTCCGGGGGTTCTAGCACAGATACGCAGTATTTT.

Ten or more counts support this clonotype. The chain links TRBV6-5 to TRBJ1-1; D remains unclear. V lost 8 bases and J 0 bases, leaving 7 bases between the germline ends. The CDR3 is made up of 12 amino acids. CDR1 and CDR2 from the germline V gene are MNHEY and SVGAGI. CDR3 in amino acids: CASGPLNTEAFF. CDR3 nucleotides: TGTGCCAGCGGGCCCTTGAACACTGAAGCTTTCTTT.

V and J are TRBV27 and TRBJ1-1; D perhaps matches TRBD1 (5 bases). Germline CDR1 MNHEY, CDR2 SMNVEV (reference sequence). The V and J ends lost 5 bases and 9 bases respectively, with 25 bases between them. The CDR3 runs to 16 residues. CDR3 region: CASSPYESQGIGKAFF. DNA of the CDR3: TGTGCCAGCAGTCCTTACGAATCCCAGGGAATCGGGAAAGCTTTCTTT.

V is TRBV5-4 and J is TRBJ2-7; 16 bases fit TRBD2. Germline V gene lookup returns CDR1 SGHNT and CDR2 YYREEE (reference sequence). Trimming removed 3 bases from V and 2 bases from J; junction bases left unmatched: 5. CDR3 length: 17 amino acids. The CDR3 is CASSSGTSGGVPYEQYF. The CDR3 DNA reads TGTGCCAGCAGCTCAGGGACTAGCGGGGGGGTTCCCTACGAGCAGTACTTC.

This clonotype appeared a few times. This chain connects TRBV29-1 to TRBJ2-1, with 10 bases matching TRBD1. The V gene end was trimmed by 1 base and the J gene end by 7 bases; junction bases not matched to a gene: 7. This CDR3 is built from 15 residues. The germline V gene encodes CDR1 SQVTM and CDR2 ANQGSEA. The CDR3: CSVEGGQGFDNEQFF. The DNA for the CDR3 is TGCAGCGTTGAAGGGGGACAGGGGTTCGATAATGAGCAGTTCTTC.

This clonotype appeared many times. The CDR3 DNA is TGCAGCGTAGCGGGAGGCGTCTACGAGCAGTACTTC. This translates into CSVAGGVYEQYF. The V and J genes are TRBV29-1 and TRBJ2-7, with 9 bases aligning to TRBD2. With 6 bases clipped from V and 3 bases from J, the junction kept 3 bases outside the gene matches. Germline V gene sequence: CDR1 SQVTM, CDR2 ANQGSEA. This CDR3 is 12 amino acids long.